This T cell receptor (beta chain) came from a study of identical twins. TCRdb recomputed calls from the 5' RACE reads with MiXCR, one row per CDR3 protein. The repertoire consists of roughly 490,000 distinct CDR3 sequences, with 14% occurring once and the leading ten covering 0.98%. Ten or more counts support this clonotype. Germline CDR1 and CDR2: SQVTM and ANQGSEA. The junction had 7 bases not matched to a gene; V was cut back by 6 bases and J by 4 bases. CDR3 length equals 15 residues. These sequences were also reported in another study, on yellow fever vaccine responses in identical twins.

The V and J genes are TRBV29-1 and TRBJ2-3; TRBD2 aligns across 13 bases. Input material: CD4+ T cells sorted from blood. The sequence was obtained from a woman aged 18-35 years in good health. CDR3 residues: CSVDGLAGVPDTQYF. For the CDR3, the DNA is TGCAGCGTAGACGGACTAGCGGGAGTCCCAGATACGCAGTATTTT.